The entry below describes one T cell receptor (beta chain). Its antigen remains unidentified. The CDR3 length is 15 residues. Germline V gene sequence: CDR1 SGDLS, CDR2 YYNGEE. V dropped 0 bases and J dropped 3; count of bases not matched to a gene: 5. The sample is drawn from a study of immune cell composition in non-small cell lung cancer. Study details: Most cases were lung adenocarcinoma or squamous cell carcinoma.

The data were produced by immunoSEQ multiplex PCR, yet TCRdb's version contains in-frame clones alone and is incomplete. Of 15,000 or so clones in the sample, approximately 69% were seen once. General observations from the study: Squamous carcinomas (approximately 75%) more often had tumour-associated clones >0.5% than adenocarcinomas (33%). Squamous lung tumours showed higher top 10 clone scores and clonality than adenocarcinomas.

Frozen unsorted single-cell suspensions supplied the genomic DNA. The clonotype was recovered from a human donor with non-small cell lung cancer. The V and J genes are TRBV9 and TRBJ2-7; 8 positions match TRBD1. Source material: lung tumor tissue. In DNA form, the CDR3 reads TGTGCCAGCAGCGTAGAGGGAACAGGGGGCTACGAGCAGTACTTC. This translates into CASSVEGTGGYEQYF.